The 17 T cell receptor beta chains listed next were all sequenced from one sample in a study of blood T cell repertoires in COVID-19. The protocol was immunoSEQ multiplex PCR, while the TCRdb copy is restricted to in-frame clones and leaves out a portion. The sample includes 60,000 to 70,000 clones, roughly nine tenths of them seen just once. The sample taken for sequencing was peripheral blood. All receptors derive from a human donor in a cohort sampled during active COVID-19.

V is TRBV9 and J is TRBJ2-2; 9 bases map to TRBD2. The CDR3 extends over 16 amino acids. The V and J ends lost 3 bases and 4 bases, in that order; junction bases with no gene match: 7. The germline gives CDR1 SGDLS, CDR2 YYNGEE. The CDR3 nucleotides are TGTGCCAGCAGCGCCGCGGGGGGGCGTCGCACCGGGGAGCTGTTTTTT. Encoded protein: CASSAAGGRRTGELFF.

V usage is TRBV6-5 and J usage is TRBJ1-4; D ambiguous. Germline V gene sequence: CDR1 MNHEY, CDR2 SVGAGI. The germline V and J ends were trimmed by 2 bases and 1 base, with 5 bases remaining between them. This CDR3 spans 14 amino acids. For the CDR3, the DNA is TGTGCCAGCAGTTACGGCCTAACTAATGAAAAACTGTTTTTT. Translation: CASSYGLTNEKLFF.

The V call is TRBV14, the J call TRBJ1-1; D gene ambiguous. Germline CDR1 SGHDN, CDR2 FVKESK. The CDR3 sequence is 15 residues long. V shed 1 base and J shed 5 bases, with 14 bases lying between them. CDR3 sequence (DNA): TGTGCCAGCAGCCAAGTCGAGGGATATGGTACTGAAGCTTTCTTT. It encodes CASSQVEGYGTEAFF.

This rearrangement joins TRBV5-6 to TRBJ2-7; 9 bases agree with TRBD1. The CDR3 spans 15 residues. V dropped 0 bases and J dropped 7; count of bases not matched to a gene: 8. The germline V gene encodes CDR1 SGHDT and CDR2 YYEEEE. DNA of the CDR3: TGTGCCAGCAGCTTGGTTGGGACAGGGTCCTTGGAGCAGTACTTC. It encodes CASSLVGTGSLEQYF.

This chain connects TRBV19 to TRBJ2-3; 10 bases line up with TRBD2. CDR3 length: 17 residues. CDR1 and CDR2 (germline): LNHDA, SQIVND (reference sequence). With 3 bases clipped from V and 0 bases from J, the junction kept 6 bases outside the gene matches. The CDR3 DNA is TGTGCCAGTAGTATCAAGCGGGGGGGAACTAGCACAGATACGCAGTATTTT. Translated: CASSIKRGGTSTDTQYF.

The chain is built from TRBV7-9 and TRBJ2-1; 14 bases align to TRBD2. Germline trimming cut 3 bases from V and 6 bases from J; bases unmatched to any gene: 10. This CDR3 is built from 18 residues. Germline CDR1 SEHNR, CDR2 FQNEAQ (reference sequence). The CDR3: CASSFRTSGRRGPNEQFF. The DNA for the CDR3 is TGTGCCAGCAGCTTCCGGACTAGCGGGAGGAGGGGCCCCAATGAGCAGTTCTTC.

The genes are TRBV12-2 and TRBJ2-5; the tabulated D call, TRBD1, remains unverified against the DNA. TRBV12-2 is a pseudogene segment. This CDR3 comprises 15 residues. The CDR3 sequence: CASRFNRGHQETQYF. The CDR3 DNA sequence: TGTGCAAGTCGCTTTAACAGGGGGCATCAAGAGACCCAGTACTTC.

This chain connects TRBV11-2 to TRBJ1-2; D not certain. This CDR3 has 14 amino acids. V lost 4 bases and J lost 5, with 14 bases in between. Germline CDR1 and CDR2: SGHAT and FQNNGV. This CDR3 reads CASSSPPGLYGYTF. The CDR3 DNA reads as TGTGCCAGCAGCTCGCCTCCGGGTTTGTATGGCTACACCTTC.

The chain is built from TRBV21-1 and TRBJ2-7; the table gives TRBD1 as D, unverified against the DNA. TRBV21-1 is a listed pseudogene. The CDR3 is 18 residues long. The CDR3 nucleotides read TGTGCCAGCAGCAAACCCACCCACTTGATGACAGTCTCCTACGAGCAGTACTTC. Residues: CASSKPTHLMTVSYEQYF.

The chain uses TRBV24-1 and TRBJ1-2, with TRBD1 matching over 8 bases. Germline V gives CDR1 KGHDR, CDR2 SFDVKD. The CDR3 runs 15 residues. The V and J ends lost 4 bases and 3 bases, in that order; junction bases with no gene match: 6. Here the CDR3 reads CATSDSGQGYYGYTF. The DNA of the CDR3 is TGTGCCACCAGTGACTCCGGACAGGGCTACTATGGCTACACCTTC.

This sequence joins TRBV7-9 and TRBJ1-1; 10 nucleotides align to TRBD1. The CDR3 extends over 15 amino acids. Germline lookup yields CDR1 SEHNR and CDR2 FQNEAQ (reference sequence). V shed 5 bases, J shed 5 bases, and the junction held 8 bases outside the gene matches. The CDR3 spells CASSPSGGQGTEAFF. The CDR3 nucleotides are TGTGCCAGCAGCCCCTCGGGGGGACAGGGGACTGAAGCTTTCTTT.

V usage is TRBV10-2 and J usage is TRBJ2-5, with D possibly being TRBD1 (6 bases). Germline values: CDR1 WSHSY, CDR2 SAAADI. The CDR3 extends over 14 amino acids. V gave up 6 bases and J gave up 0 bases, with 11 bases separating them. The CDR3 nucleotides read TGCGCCAGCAGGGCCGGGACACACCAAGAGACCCAGTACTTC. It encodes CASRAGTHQETQYF.

This clone was counted between two and nine times. V is TRBV2 and J is TRBJ1-2, with D possibly being TRBD1 (6 bases). The germline CDR1 and CDR2 sequences are SNHLY and FYNNEI. CDR3 length equals 13 residues. V was shortened by 6 bases and J by 4 bases, with 12 bases between the two germline ends. CDR3 bases: TGTGCCAGCAGACAACAGGGTGGCTATGGCTACACCTTC. It translates to CASRQQGGYGYTF.

V usage is TRBV6-1 and J usage is TRBJ1-1; D is unclear. V was pared by 2 bases and J by 8 bases, with 12 bases between. Germline V gene data show CDR1 as MNHNS and CDR2 as SASEGT. The CDR3 extends over 13 amino acids. CDR3 sequence reads: CASSETAREEAFF. CDR3 DNA: TGTGCCAGCAGTGAAACAGCCCGGGAAGAAGCTTTCTTT.

The chain is built from TRBV20-1 and TRBJ1-2, with D possibly TRBD1 on 5 matching bases. The CDR3 covers 11 residues. Looked up from germline, CDR1 is DFQATT and CDR2 is SNEGSKA (reference sequence). Trimming left V 2 bases short and J 6 bases short, with 7 bases between. The CDR3 is CSARSGDGYTF. In DNA form, the CDR3 reads TGCAGTGCTAGATCGGGGGATGGCTACACCTTC.

Comments on this clone: Sequence at one end of the junction differs from germline and may be a read error. The chain uses TRBV5-4 and TRBJ1-2; D is possibly TRBD1 (6 bases). CDR1 SGHNT and CDR2 YYREEE come from the germline V gene (reference sequence). CDR3 length: 14 amino acids. CDR3 in DNA: TGTGTCAGCAGCTTGGCAGGGGTCAACTATGGCTACACCTTC. This sequence encodes CVSSLAGVNYGYTF.

This clone was found once. This rearrangement joins TRBV4-1 to TRBJ2-3; 10 positions match TRBD2. After removal of 5 bases from V and 0 bases from J, the junction contained 11 bases not matched to a gene. The CDR3 has 18 residues. The V gene's germline CDR1 is MGHRA and CDR2 YSYEKL. The CDR3 loop reads CASSVLAGTTSSTDTQYF. The DNA of the CDR3 is TGCGCCAGCAGCGTACTAGCGGGGACGACTTCTAGCACAGATACGCAGTATTTT.